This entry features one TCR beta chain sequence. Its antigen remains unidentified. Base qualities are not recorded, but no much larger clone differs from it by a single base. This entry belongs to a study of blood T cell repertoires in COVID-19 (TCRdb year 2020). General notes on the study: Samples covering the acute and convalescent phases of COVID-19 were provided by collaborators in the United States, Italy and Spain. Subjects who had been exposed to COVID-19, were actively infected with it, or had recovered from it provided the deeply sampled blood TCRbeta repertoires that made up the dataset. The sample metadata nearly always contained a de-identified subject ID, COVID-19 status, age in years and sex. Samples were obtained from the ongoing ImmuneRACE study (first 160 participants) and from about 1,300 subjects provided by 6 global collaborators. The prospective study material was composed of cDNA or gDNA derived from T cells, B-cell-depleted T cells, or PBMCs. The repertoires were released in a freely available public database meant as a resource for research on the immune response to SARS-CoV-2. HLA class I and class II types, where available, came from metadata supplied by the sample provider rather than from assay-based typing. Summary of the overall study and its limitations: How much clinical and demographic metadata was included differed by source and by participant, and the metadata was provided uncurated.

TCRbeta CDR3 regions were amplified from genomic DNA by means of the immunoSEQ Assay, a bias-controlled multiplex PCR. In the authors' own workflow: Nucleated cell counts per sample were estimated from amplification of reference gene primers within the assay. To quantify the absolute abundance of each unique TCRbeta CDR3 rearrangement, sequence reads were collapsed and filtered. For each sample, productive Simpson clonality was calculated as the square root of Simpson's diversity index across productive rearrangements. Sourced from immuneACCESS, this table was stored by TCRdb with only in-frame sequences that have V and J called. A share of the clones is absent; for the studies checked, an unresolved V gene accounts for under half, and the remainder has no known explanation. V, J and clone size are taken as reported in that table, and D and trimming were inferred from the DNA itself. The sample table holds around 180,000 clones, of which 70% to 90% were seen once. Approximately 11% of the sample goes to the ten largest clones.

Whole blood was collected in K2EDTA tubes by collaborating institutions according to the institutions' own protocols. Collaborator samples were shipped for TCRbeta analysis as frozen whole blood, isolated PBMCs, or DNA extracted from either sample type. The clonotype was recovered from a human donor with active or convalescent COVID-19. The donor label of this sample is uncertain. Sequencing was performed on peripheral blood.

The encoded CDR3 is CASSLGGRASGSYNEQFF. The DNA reads TGTGCCAGCAGCTTGGGCGGGAGGGCCTCGGGCTCCTACAATGAGCAGTTCTTC. Recombination joined TRBV5-4 with TRBJ2-1; 9 bases in the junction line up with TRBD2. The cysteine opens and the phenylalanine closes a CDR3 of 18 amino acids. Just the 54-base CDR3 DNA is kept, in frame starting at base 1. Trimmed from V: 0 bases; trimmed from J: 0 bases; junction bases lacking a gene match: 7. CDR1 and CDR2, per the germline V gene (reference sequence), are SGHNT and YYREEE.